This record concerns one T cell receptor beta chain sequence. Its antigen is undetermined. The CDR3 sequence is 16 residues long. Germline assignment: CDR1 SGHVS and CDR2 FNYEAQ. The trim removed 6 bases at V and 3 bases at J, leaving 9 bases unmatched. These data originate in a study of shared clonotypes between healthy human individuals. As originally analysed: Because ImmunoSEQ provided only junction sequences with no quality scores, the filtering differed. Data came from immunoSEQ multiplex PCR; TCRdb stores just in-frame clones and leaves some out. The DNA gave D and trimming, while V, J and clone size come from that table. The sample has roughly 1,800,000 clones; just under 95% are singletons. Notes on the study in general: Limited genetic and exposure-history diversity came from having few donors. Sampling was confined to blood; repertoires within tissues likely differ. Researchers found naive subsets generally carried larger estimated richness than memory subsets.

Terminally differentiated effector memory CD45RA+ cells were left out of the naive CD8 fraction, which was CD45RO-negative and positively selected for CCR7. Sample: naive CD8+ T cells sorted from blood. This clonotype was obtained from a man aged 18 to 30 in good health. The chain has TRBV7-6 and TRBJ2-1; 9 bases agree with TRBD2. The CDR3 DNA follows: TGTGCCAGCAGTTCTATAGCGGGAGAGGGCTACAATGAGCAGTTCTTC. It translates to CASSSIAGEGYNEQFF.